This T cell receptor beta chain was sequenced for a study of CD8+ T cells in alopecia areata. Study-wide results and caveats: Normal scalp showed lower clonality than lesional scalp, especially alopecia totalis/universalis. Sequencing of scalp samples also includes resident alphabeta T cells from normal skin. Relative to mice, TCR sharing across patients was less clear, a difference possibly HLA-related.

The researchers isolated CD4+ and CD8+ T cells from PBMCs by sorting. Once RNA had been extracted, it was reverse transcribed into cDNA to act as the sequencing template. Assay used: immunoSEQ multiplex PCR; TCRdb lists only in-frame clones, some missing. This table holds 150,000 or so clones, around 54% found once. This CDR3 contains 15 residues. Germline CDR1 and CDR2: SGHVS and FQNEAQ. The trim removed 8 bases at V and 7 bases at J, leaving 12 bases unmatched. Concerning this clone: The antigen is unknown.

The specimen was CD4+ T cells sorted from blood. This chain links TRBV7-8 with TRBJ1-4, with TRBD1 matching 8 bases. The sequence derives from a human donor in good health. The CDR3: CASCRAGGGVEKLFF. The DNA for the CDR3 is TGTGCCAGCTGCCGAGCAGGGGGCGGCGTTGAAAAACTGTTTTTT.